Sequencing of this TCR beta chain was carried out in a study of cytomegalovirus exposure and HLA in healthy donors listed by TCRdb under 2017. About the full investigation: In an earlier analysis of about 560 of the donors, around 290 Gb of sequence data and about 110 million unique TCR beta sequences from 180 million or so T cells were reported. In the later analysis, no new phenotypic data were used to find candidate immune exposures; instead, reliance was placed on TCR beta sequences and their occurrence across donors. Around 320 gigabases of sequencing data and approximately 85 million unique TCR sequences were included in an early release covering roughly 600 HLA-typed donors. To decide whether each TCR beta V gene segment behaved as functional or pseudogenic, an earlier analysis of some 600 of the donors relied on high-throughput TCR beta sequencing. High-throughput TCR immunosequencing, statistical association of individual TCRs with disease status, and machine learning were combined to predict cytomegalovirus infection status. Donor age, sex, ethnicity and CMV serostatus were collected together with the repertoire data. Of the approximately 400 genotyped donors, about 80% fell in the genetic ancestry cluster associated with self-reported Caucasian donors. The aim of the study was to test whether cataloging public T cell receptors could identify signatures of past pathogen exposure. All discovery cohort repertoires had been generated on a single sequencing platform. Both class I and class II loci were covered by HLA typing, at four-digit resolution. Among some 410 genotyped donors of the cohort, an average of around 240,000 unique TCR beta nucleotide sequences were sequenced per donor, around 18% of them non-productive. Four or five DR-DQ haplotypes were treated as single units for association and clustering because of strong linkage in the cohort. A later genetic analysis used genome-wide SNP genotypes for about three fifths of the 666 donors, treating that subset as a discovery cohort. The number of typed donors differed by locus: about 620-640 for A, B, C, DRB1 and DQB1; approximately 530 for DQA1; roughly 600 for DPA1; and about 470 for DPB1. Using immunosequencing, the study profiled T cell repertoires from 500 to 800 subjects and related those repertoires to cytomegalovirus serostatus. A separate validation cohort of over a hundred different subjects was used in addition to the 666-subject first cohort. A later analysis re-examined previously published TCR beta repertoires from 500 to 700 donors and added high-resolution HLA genotyping to investigate patterns of TCR occurrence. The study at large found these results: The study gave a list of 150 to 200 TCR beta chains associated with cytomegalovirus. A cluster of highly shared sequence variants was judged likely to be a technical artifact of the sequencing pipeline. Specific HLA alleles were associated with 15,000 to 20,000 TCR beta sequences at a false discovery rate of 0.05 in a later analysis. The presence/absence analyses assumed that sequencing depth was roughly uniform across donors, and that assumption may not be true. In this cohort, only TCR beta chains were sequenced, and detectable features were limited by the absence of alpha or paired-chain data. A further reported finding was that TCR beta sequences accurately predicted the HLA-A and HLA-B alleles for most subjects in the first cohort. A few of the identified cytomegalovirus-associated TCR beta chains were confirmed in vitro to be specific for cytomegalovirus antigens. Several of the top co-occurrence clusters appeared to be linked to parvovirus B19, influenza, CMV and Epstein-Barr virus, according to a later analysis. The only immune exposure information available for the cohort was CMV serostatus. Because the 87-base-pair reads could not distinguish some IMGT-functional V segments, including TRBV6-2 and TRBV6-3, those segments were excluded. Fewer than 20 rarely observed V segments, including chromosome 9 orphons, were excluded from the earlier analysis of some 590 of the donors because counts were too low. Correlated functional status among segregating V segments might reflect linkage disequilibrium, but an unknown experimental factor could not be ruled out. Assigning TCR associations to individual alleles was difficult when HLA alleles, especially DR and DQ, strongly co-occurred. The authors suggested that the approach could potentially be extended to other disease states and immunological phenotypes. V-gene and J-gene trimming of TCR beta chains was associated with a missense DCLRE1C variant in a later genetic analysis, and the association was replicated in an independent cohort. HLA typing was unavailable for some donors at each locus, so association tests used only the typed subset. The classifier was reported to diagnose cytomegalovirus status with high specificity and sensitivity in both the original cohort and the validation cohort. According to a later genetic analysis, donors in an Asian-associated ancestry cluster had fewer N-insertions in productive TCRs than the roughly 660-donor mean. While some public TCRs were present in many individuals, most TCR sequences turned up only very rarely across donors. In a later analysis, HLA-associated TCR beta chains were found to be more clonally expanded and to have lower generation probabilities than equally common non-associated chains. A later analysis found that most CMV-associated TCR beta chains appeared HLA-restricted, with HLA associations seemingly driven largely by CMV exposure. A later analysis found that TCR association rates varied across HLA loci, with DRB1 alleles showing the most associated TCRs and HLA-C alleles the fewest. In an earlier analysis of some 640 of the donors, most TCR beta V segments were observed in productive rearrangements about 87% or about 30% of the time, broadly matching IMGT annotations.

The cohort consisted of approximately 670 healthy bone marrow donors. At the time of sampling, every cohort member was nominally healthy, though immune exposures that went unrecorded were likely present. The donor tested CMV seronegative and was one of the 352 seronegative cohort members. Every donor gave a peripheral blood sample, and the peripheral blood mononuclear cells from that sample were used for TCR beta sequencing. Genomic DNA extraction from the blood cell samples was performed with the Qiagen DNeasy Blood Extraction Kit. Note on this clone: It has no known antigen specificity.

Libraries were made using the immunoSEQ multiplex PCR assay. For the multiplex PCR, a mixture combining 60 forward primers for TCR Vbeta segments and 13 reverse primers for TCR Jbeta segments was used. Amplification of the CDR3 region of rearranged TCR beta genes was performed with a multiplex PCR assay on genomic DNA. On the Illumina HiSeq System, the amplified TCR beta libraries were sequenced as 87-base-pair reads. Regarding the original processing steps: A later analysis tallied tens of millions of unique TCR beta chains across the 640 or so repertoires, and about 10 million of those chains were shared by two or more donors. To remove PCR and sequencing errors, raw reads were error-corrected and collapsed into unique sequences using a nearest-neighbor algorithm that merged closely related sequences. CDR3 sequences were aligned to IMGT reference sequences to assign V, D and J gene segments. For a sequence to be retained, a match of at least six nucleotides was required to both a V gene segment and a J gene segment. Rearrangements were classified as productive when the CDR3 lacked stop codons and remained in frame with V and J, and all other rearrangements were classified as non-productive. Following IMGT convention, CDR3 was defined as the stretch from the second conserved V-encoded cysteine to the conserved J-encoded phenylalanine. Sequences without an unambiguous match to a single V gene segment were excluded from the earlier analysis of approximately 600 of the donors. In an earlier analysis of several hundred of the donors, V segments were called functional above 56.7% productive rearrangements and were called segregating when the between-donor standard deviation exceeded 5%. A statistical classification framework was built for diagnosing cytomegalovirus status from the catalog of TCR beta chain sequences. A later analysis assigned V and J genes by comparing TCR nucleotide sequences with IMGT/GENE-DB human TR gene sequences. A later analysis assigned CDR3 sequences and most-parsimonious VDJ recombination scenarios with the TCRdist pipeline. In a later analysis, each TCR beta chain was defined by its CDR3 amino acid sequence together with its V-gene family, and reads lacking a unique V-gene family were excluded. A later analysis removed several hundred highly shared, low-generation-probability nucleotide sequences to deal with suspected cross-contamination and a sequencing artifact. In a later analysis, a clonal expansion index was calculated for each public chain from normalized within-repertoire ranks of inferred template counts. In a later analysis, generation probabilities were computed with a VDJ recombination model fitted to out-of-frame rearrangements, and the resulting probabilities were checked against IGoR. In a later analysis, TCR-TCR, TCR-HLA and TCR-CMV co-occurrence was scored with hypergeometric tests, and a repertoire-size bias correction was applied to TCR pairs. In a later analysis, false discovery rates were estimated by permuting HLA or CMV assignments 20 times. A later analysis grouped co-occurring TCRs with DBSCAN, adding TCRdist sequence similarity when clustering within HLA-allele-positive subsets. Co-occurrence clustering excluded repertoires with fewer than 30,000 or more than 120,000 public chains, plus five with anomalous nucleotide sharing. TCRdb mirrors the immuneACCESS table, restricted to in-frame sequences. Some clones are absent from its copies; in checked studies, under half trace to an unresolved V gene, and the reason for the others is unknown. V and J calls and clone size are those listed in that table; D and trimming were worked out from the DNA. The table kept for this sample lists under 200,000 clones. Jointly, the top ten make up 5.5% to 7.5% of the sample.

V and J are truncated by 2 bases and 2 bases respectively, leaving an intervening sequence of 8 bases. From a lookup of the germline V gene, CDR1 and CDR2 are SGHDT and YYEEEE. Including cysteine and phenylalanine, the CDR3 has 14 amino acids. Only the CDR3 portion is preserved as DNA: 42 bases, with reading frame beginning at the first base. The V and J genes are TRBV5-6 and TRBJ1-3; the D gene cannot be resolved reliably. Material for sequencing was PBMCs. This clonotype was obtained from a man younger than 45 in good health and CMV-seronegative. The CDR3 reads as follows: CASSFGGTGNTIYF. The bases read TGTGCCAGCAGCTTTGGAGGGACTGGAAACACCATATATTTT.